One and the same sample provided the 12 T cell receptor beta chains below, sequenced in a study of human T cells and chemical hapten exposure. Using its own MiXCR run on the RACE reads, TCRdb lists one record per CDR3 protein. The sample shows 180,000 or so distinct CDR3 sequences, around 23% of them seen only once. Regarding time point: patch test 3, about 24 weeks after DPC sensitization. Described treatment: therapeutic diphenylcyclopropenone sensitization with weekly scalp DPC. Sequencing used whole blood, obtained in connection with sensitization to the hapten diphenylcyclopropenone (DPC). The origin of the receptors is a woman aged 40 to 50 with alopecia areata. Some clones in this sample may be carry-over from other donors' samples.

DNA of the CDR3: TGCGCCAGCAGCTTGGGGGGATGGCCTAGGGGCACTGAAGCTTTCTTT. Its translation: CASSLGGWPRGTEAFF. The chain combines TRBV5-1 with TRBJ1-1; tentatively, D is TRBD1 (5 bases). Trimming took 0 bases from V and 4 from J, leaving 16 bases between them. Germline-derived CDR1 and CDR2 are SGHRS and YFSETQ. CDR3 size: 16 residues.

V usage is TRBV30 and J usage is TRBJ2-1; tentative D call: TRBD2 (5 bases). Per the germline V gene, CDR1 is GTSNPN and CDR2 is SVGIG (reference sequence). V dropped 0 bases and J dropped 6 bases, with 18 bases sitting between them. CDR3 length: 16 residues. In nucleotides, the CDR3 is TGTGCCTGGAGTGTACCTAGCTACCGGAAATCCAATGAGCAGTTCTTC. Translation: CAWSVPSYRKSNEQFF.

This clonotype was found a few times. The V gene is TRBV7-9, the J gene TRBJ2-3, with unresolved D. Germline V gives CDR1 SEHNR, CDR2 FQNEAQ (reference sequence). Trimming pared 1 base from V and 6 bases from J, leaving 11 bases between. The CDR3 is 14 residues long. CDR3 sequence reads: CASSLGGGADTQYF. The CDR3 region has the DNA TGTGCCAGCAGCTTAGGAGGTGGAGCGGATACGCAGTATTTT.

J is TRBJ2-1 and V is TRBV29-1; D is undetermined. The CDR3 contains 12 residues. V lost 4 bases to trimming and J lost 10 bases, with 14 bases between them. CDR1 and CDR2 from the germline V gene are SQVTM and ANQGSEA. This CDR3 is CSVVSVFNEQFF. CDR3 sequence (DNA): TGCAGCGTTGTGTCAGTGTTCAACGAGCAGTTCTTC.

V usage is TRBV2 and J usage is TRBJ1-3; D is perhaps TRBD1 (5 bases). The ends were cut back, 3 bases at V and 2 bases at J, with 11 bases in the middle. The CDR3 covers 15 residues. Germline assignment: CDR1 SNHLY and CDR2 FYNNEI. CDR3 bases: TGTGCCAGCAGTGAGGAAGGGACGGCTGGAAACACCATATATTTT. Translated, it gives CASSEEGTAGNTIYF.

This clonotype was detected only once. This rearrangement joins TRBV20-1 to TRBJ2-5; the D is unclear. The CDR3 spans 11 residues. The germline CDR1 and CDR2 sequences are DFQATT and SNEGSKA (reference sequence). The V end was cut by 3 bases, the J end by 4 bases, with 6 bases between. This chain's CDR3 is CSARQVETQYF. The DNA of the CDR3 is TGCAGTGCTAGGCAGGTAGAGACCCAGTACTTC.

This clonotype was detected a few times. V usage is TRBV4-2 and J usage is TRBJ1-4, with TRBD1 matching 7 bases. The CDR3 has 16 residues. In germline, CDR1 is LGHNA, CDR2 YNFKEQ. V lost 6 bases and J lost 8; bases outside the gene matches: 15. The CDR3 region is CASSPAGRTGGEKLFF. CDR3 DNA: TGTGCCAGCAGTCCTGCTGGAAGGACAGGCGGCGAAAAACTGTTTTTT.

The V gene is TRBV5-1, the J gene TRBJ2-5; D is possibly TRBD2 (6 bases). Germline CDR1 SGHRS, CDR2 YFSETQ. The CDR3 runs to 13 residues. Trimming took 4 bases from V and 5 from J, leaving 12 bases between them. CDR3 DNA sequence: TGCGCCAGCAGCACGGGACTTAATGAGACCCAGTACTTC. This encodes CASSTGLNETQYF.

This clonotype has more than one count but fewer than ten. CDR3 loop: CASSSARGSYGYTF. DNA of the CDR3: TGCGCCAGCAGCTCGGCCAGGGGCTCCTATGGCTACACCTTC. The chain uses TRBV5-1 and TRBJ1-2; D is perhaps TRBD1 (6 bases). The CDR3 loop spans 14 amino acids. CDR1 is SGHRS, CDR2 YFSETQ, per germline. Trimming shortened V by 3 bases and J by 4 bases, and 13 bases separated the two germline ends. Full variable domain (outside the CDR3, taken from reference TRBV5-1 and TRBJ1-2): KAGVTQTPRYLIKTRGQQVTLSCSPISGHRSVSWYQQTPGQGLQFLFEYFSETQRNKGNFPGRFSGRQFSNSRSEMNVSTLELGDSALYLCASSSARGSYGYTFGSGTRLTVV.

The V gene is TRBV4-1, the J gene TRBJ2-1; 7 bases align to TRBD2. The V gene's germline CDR1 is MGHRA and CDR2 YSYEKL. The ends lost 3 bases at V and 12 bases at J; junction bases unmatched: 8. The CDR3 extends over 13 amino acids. The CDR3 region is CASSQSLADPQFF. The CDR3 DNA reads TGCGCCAGCAGCCAGAGTCTAGCGGACCCGCAGTTCTTC.

This CDR3 reads CASSSSGTDRHNEQFF. In DNA form, the CDR3 reads TGTGCCAGCAGCTCGTCCGGGACGGATAGACACAATGAGCAGTTCTTC. This chain links TRBV28 with TRBJ2-1; tentatively, D is TRBD1 or TRBD2 (5 bases each). Germline CDR1 and CDR2: MDHEN and SYDVKM. Between the trimmed V and J ends, which lost 6 bases and 5 bases, there was a span of 20 bases. The CDR3 covers 16 residues.

This clonotype turned up a few times. The chain has TRBV24-1 and TRBJ2-1; perhaps TRBD1 as D (5 bases). The ends were cut back, 2 bases at V and 1 base at J, with 5 bases in the middle. This CDR3 comprises 14 residues. The germline gives CDR1 KGHDR, CDR2 SFDVKD. The DNA of the CDR3 is TGTGCCACCAGTGATTACAGGTCCTACAATGAGCAGTTCTTC. Amino acid sequence: CATSDYRSYNEQFF.